A selection of T cell receptor beta chains follows, all from one sample in a study of cytotoxic CD8 clonotypes in ibrutinib-treated CLL. TCRdb keeps only in-frame clones here, not all; method: immunoSEQ multiplex PCR. The table records some 130,000 clones, 75% to 80% of them present only once. The material was PBMCs, obtained after 24 months of ibrutinib treatment. These TCRs come from a human donor with chronic lymphocytic leukemia. Both conserved end residues are part of each CDR3. A D gene is named only where the DNA matches it firmly. Size is omitted from some rows. Given values are once, few, many or a class for expanded clones.

abundance | d_gene | len | j_gene | v_gene | CDR3nt | CDR3aa
- | - | 14 | TRBJ1-2 | TRBV4-1 | TGCGCCAGCAGCCAAGAACCAGGGAATTACGGCTACACCTTC | CASSQEPGNYGYTF
- | - | 14 | TRBJ2-2 | TRBV10-3 | TGTGCCATCGGGCGGGGGCTCGACACCGGGGAGCTGTTTTTT | CAIGRGLDTGELFF
- | - | 13 | TRBJ1-5 | TRBV10-3 | TGTGCCACCACGAGACGTGACAATCAGCCCCAGCATTTT | CATTRRDNQPQHF
- | TRBD2 | 12 | TRBJ2-5 | TRBV10-3 | TGTGCCACCGGGGGGAACCAAGAGACCCAGTACTTC | CATGGNQETQYF
once | TRBD1 | 16 | TRBJ1-1 | TRBV18 | TGTGCCAGCTCACCTGGGACAGGGGGCATGAACACTGAAGCTTTCTTT | CASSPGTGGMNTEAFF
- | TRBD1 | 13 | TRBJ1-1 | TRBV5-4 | TGTGCCAGCAGCCCAGGGGGAGACACTGAAGCTTTCTTT | CASSPGGDTEAFF
- | - | 12 | TRBJ2-7 | TRBV7-9 | TGTGCCAGCAGCACAGACTCCTACGAGCAGTACTTC | CASSTDSYEQYF
- | TRBD1 | 19 | TRBJ2-7 | TRBV5-8 | TGTGCCAGCAGCCTCATGTTGACAGGGGGGCGATTGTCAGGGTACGAGCAGTACTTC | CASSLMLTGGRLSGYEQYF
- | - | 14 | TRBJ1-1 | TRBV6-5 | TGTGCCAGCAGTTACTCGAGGGGGGGATCTGAAGCTTTCTTT | CASSYSRGGSEAFF
- | - | 11 | TRBJ2-3 | TRBV20-1 | TGCAGTGCCGTTCGGGGGGATACGCAGTATTTT | CSAVRGDTQYF
- | TRBD1 | 15 | TRBJ2-3 | TRBV10-3 | TGTGCCATCAACGCGGCAGGGGGCTTGGCAGATACGCAGTATTTT | CAINAAGGLADTQYF
- | - | 14 | TRBJ1-1 | TRBV7-9 | TGTGCCAGCAGCCGCGGGGGCCAGAACACTGAAGCTTTCTTT | CASSRGGQNTEAFF
- | TRBD2 | 16 | TRBJ2-3 | TRBV7-2 | TGTGCCAGCAGCTTAGTTTGGCTAGCGGTCGCAGATACGCAGTATTTT | CASSLVWLAVADTQYF
- | - | 14 | TRBJ1-1 | TRBV28 | TGTGCCAGCAGTTTCCCAGACGTTAGAGCTGAAGCTTTCTTT | CASSFPDVRAEAFF
- | - | 13 | TRBJ1-2 | TRBV6-4 | TGTGCCAGCAGTGCGGGGCAGAAATATGGCTACACCTTC | CASSAGQKYGYTF
- | TRBD2 | 17 | TRBJ2-1 | TRBV28 | TGTGCCAGCAGTTCGCCTTCCGGGACTACTTTCTCTAATGAGCAGTTCTTC | CASSSPSGTTFSNEQFF
- | - | 15 | TRBJ1-2 | TRBV4-3 | TGCGCCAGCAGCCAGGAGTGGTGGGGTAACTATGGCTACACCTTC | CASSQEWWGNYGYTF
- | TRBD2 | 11 | TRBJ2-3 | TRBV20-1 | TGCAGTGCTCCGGGGGGGGATACGCAGTATTTT | CSAPGGDTQYF
- | - | 14 | TRBJ1-2 | TRBV7-9 | TGTGCCAGCAGCGCCGCGGGGGTAGACTATGGCTACACCTTC | CASSAAGVDYGYTF
- | TRBD2 | 10 | TRBJ2-5 | TRBV5-8 | TGTGCCACGGGGGGGGCGACCCAGTACTTC | CATGGATQYF
- | TRBD1 | 15 | TRBJ2-7 | TRBV5-1 | TGCGCCAGCAGCTTGGCCCCAGGGGGCGGTTACGAGCAGTACTTC | CASSLAPGGGYEQYF
- | TRBD1 | 14 | TRBJ2-5 | TRBV2 | TGTGCCAGCAGGCCAGGACAGGCCACAGGGACCCAGTACTTC | CASRPGQATGTQYF
- | - | 15 | TRBJ1-3 | TRBV9 | TGTGCCAGCAGCGTAGGGACAGCTGAGGGAAACACCATATATTTT | CASSVGTAEGNTIYF
- | - | 13 | TRBJ1-3 | TRBV6-5 | TGTGCCAGCAGTTACTCGACGGGAAACACCATATATTTT | CASSYSTGNTIYF
once | TRBD1 | 14 | TRBJ2-7 | TRBV4-1 | TGCGCCAGCAGCCAAGAATGGGACAGCCACGAGCAGTACTTC | CASSQEWDSHEQYF
- | TRBD1 | 16 | TRBJ1-2 | TRBV28 | TGTGCCAGCAGTTCCCCCCCTACAGGGGCCGCCTATGGCTACACCTTC | CASSSPPTGAAYGYTF
- | - | 15 | TRBJ2-3 | TRBV19 | TGTGCCAGTAGTACCCGTCGGCCGAACACAGATACGCAGTATTTT | CASSTRRPNTDTQYF
- | TRBD1 | 15 | TRBJ2-5 | TRBV19 | TGTGCCAGTACCATAGGACAGGGCCCCCAAGAGACCCAGTACTTC | CASTIGQGPQETQYF
- | - | 10 | TRBJ1-2 | TRBV6-6 | TGTGCCAGCAGATCCACAGGGCTGACCTTC | CASRSTGLTF
few | - | 17 | TRBJ1-5 | TRBV5-8 | TGTGCCAGCAGCTTGTATTCCCCAGGGCTGTGGGATCAGCCCCAGCATTTT | CASSLYSPGLWDQPQHF
- | - | 14 | TRBJ2-3 | TRBV7-3 | TGTGCCAGCAGCCCCGGGGCAGTTCCAGATACGCAGTATTTT | CASSPGAVPDTQYF
- | - | 14 | TRBJ2-7 | TRBV10-3 | TGTGCCATCAGTGAGTCCCTCTCGGGCTACGAGCAGTACTTC | CAISESLSGYEQYF
- | TRBD1 | 16 | TRBJ2-7 | TRBV7-2 | TGTGCCAGCAGCAAACCCCCGGGACAGGGGGGCTACGAGCAGTACTTC | CASSKPPGQGGYEQYF
- | TRBD2 | 14 | TRBJ2-7 | TRBV6-6 | TGTGCCAGCAGCCCGGCGGGGGGGTCGGGCGAGCAGTACTTC | CASSPAGGSGEQYF
- | TRBD2 | 11 | TRBJ2-3 | TRBV7-2 | TGTGCCAGCCCGGGGGGGGGTACGCAGTATTTT | CASPGGGTQYF
- | TRBD2 | 16 | TRBJ2-5 | TRBV7-9 | TGTGCCAGCAGCCCTCCGAGCGGGAGTACCCAAGAGACCCAGTACTTC | CASSPPSGSTQETQYF
few | - | 16 | TRBJ2-1 | TRBV6-6 | TGTGCCAGCAGCTCTGGGCCCGGGACTTTACTCCATACTCAGTTCTTC | CASSSGPGTLLHTQFF
- | - | 15 | TRBJ1-6 | TRBV7-6 | TGTGCCAGCAGCCCGACACGGGCAGGGGATTCACCCCTCCACTTT | CASSPTRAGDSPLHF
- | - | 10 | TRBJ2-5 | TRBV29-1 | TGCAGCCCGAGGGGCGTGACCCAGTACTTC | CSPRGVTQYF
- | - | 13 | TRBJ2-7 | TRBV19 | TGTGCCAGTAGTATTGTGGGGGCCTACGAGCAGTACTTC | CASSIVGAYEQYF
- | TRBD2 | 16 | TRBJ2-7 | TRBV7-7 | TGTGCCAGCAGCTGGACTAGCGGGAGGGGCCCGTACGAGCAGTACTTC | CASSWTSGRGPYEQYF
- | TRBD2 | 16 | TRBJ2-5 | TRBV7-3 | TGTGCCAGCAGCTTCGGGGGGGCCCCACTCCAAGAGACCCAGTACTTC | CASSFGGAPLQETQYF
- | TRBD1 | 14 | TRBJ2-7 | TRBV6-5 | TGTGCCAGCAGTTACGGACAGGGGGCCTACGAGCAGTACTTC | CASSYGQGAYEQYF
- | TRBD2 | 16 | TRBJ2-3 | TRBV5-1 | TGCGCCAGCAGCTTAGTACTAGCGGACTTCACAGATACGCAGTATTTT | CASSLVLADFTDTQYF
- | - | 13 | TRBJ2-1 | TRBV30 | TGTGCCTGGAGTGTAGCCCTCGGAGACGAGCAGTTCTTC | CAWSVALGDEQFF
- | - | 15 | TRBJ1-1 | TRBV7-3 | TGTGCCAGCAGCTTAGGGGACCCGGGGTACACTGAAGCTTTCTTT | CASSLGDPGYTEAFF
- | TRBD2 | 15 | TRBJ2-7 | TRBV6-5 | TGTGCCAGCAGCCTGCTAGCGGGGCGGGCCTACGAGCAGTACTTC | CASSLLAGRAYEQYF
- | - | 14 | TRBJ2-7 | TRBV5-1 | TGCGCCAGCAGCTTAGGGCCAATCCCTACCGAGCAGTACTTC | CASSLGPIPTEQYF